This TCR beta chain was obtained from a study of blood T cell repertoires in COVID-19. Whole-study context: Samples representing acute and convalescent COVID-19 were sourced from the United States, Italy and Spain. PBMCs, B-cell-depleted T cells, or T cells were the source of the cDNA or gDNA that made up the material.

Methods used by the authors: From reference gene primer amplification, estimates of nucleated cell counts were derived. The data were produced by immunoSEQ multiplex PCR, yet TCRdb's version contains in-frame clones alone and is incomplete. V, J and clone size were drawn from that table, and D and trimming were deduced from the DNA. The table lists about 310,000 clones, about nine tenths of them singletons. This TCR was sampled from a man aged 18 to 35 with active or convalescent COVID-19. The specimen was peripheral blood.

This CDR3 is CASNRGIGSSSYEQYF. CDR3 DNA sequence: TGTGCCAGTAATCGAGGGATTGGGAGTAGCTCCTACGAGCAGTACTTC. The rearrangement links TRBV19 to TRBJ2-7, with D perhaps matching TRBD2 (5 bases). The CDR3 spans 16 residues. Germline CDR1 reads LNHDA; CDR2 reads SQIVND (reference sequence). Trimming took off 7 bases at V and 0 bases at J, with 19 bases between the two ends.